This TCR beta chain was recorded in a study of T-cell reconstitution after alpha-beta-depleted transplantation in children. This CDR3 has 12 amino acids. Trimming took 6 bases from V and 4 from J, leaving 10 bases between them. Germline V gene sequence: CDR1 DFQATT, CDR2 SNEGSKA (reference sequence). This clonotype was picked up a small number of times. Using unique molecular identifiers, the investigators prepared the TCRbeta library. TCRdb re-called the PCR reads with MiXCR, one entry per CDR3 protein. The sample shows roughly 500,000 distinct CDR3 sequences, 30% to 35% of them seen only once. Material: PBMCs from the stem cell graft donor, obtained from the stem cell graft. The TCR comes from a human donor who donated a stem cell graft to a child with aplastic anemia. V is TRBV20-1 and J is TRBJ2-1; tentative D call: TRBD2 (5 bases). CDR3 DNA: TGCAGTGCCGTCTCGGGGTACAATGAGCAGTTCTTC. Its translation: CSAVSGYNEQFF.